This TCR beta chain stems from a study of T cell responses to AZD1222 COVID-19 vaccine. Study overall: Some second doses came at about 4 weeks and others at about 12 weeks; these were pooled. Study-level points and caveats: Donors were largely white British and mainly female; clonal diversity was possibly underestimated. Unmutated variant regions are reportedly the target of nearly half of TCRs that are spike-specific. Only a handful of AZD1222 recipients tested seropositive at baseline.

The ends were cut back, 2 bases at V and 3 bases at J, with 16 bases in the middle. CDR3 length: 17 amino acids. The germline gives CDR1 KGHDR, CDR2 SFDVKD. The table lists this clone with a count of one. Its antigen is unidentified. Using immunoSEQ multiplex PCR, the repertoire was profiled, and TCRdb retains in-frame clones only, with some absent. The sample lists 100,000 to 150,000 clones; less than 90% were seen once. The receptor was isolated from an adult in good health. The J gene is TRBJ2-1, the V gene TRBV24-1, with D perhaps matching TRBD2 (6 bases). The sequencing here drew on peripheral blood, taken on day 0 of AZD1222 vaccination. The CDR3 bases are TGTGCCACCAGTGATTCCGGAGGGACCAACCTCTACAATGAGCAGTTCTTC. The encoded protein is CATSDSGGTNLYNEQFF.